Below are 10 T cell receptor beta chains sequenced from a single sample in a study of cytomegalovirus exposure and HLA in healthy donors. Vbeta (60) and Jbeta (13) primers were used in the PCR. Data came from immunoSEQ multiplex PCR; TCRdb stores just in-frame clones and leaves some out. The profile shows roughly 170,000 clones, approximately 77% of them singletons. The sequenced sample consisted of PBMCs. All receptors come from a male donor in good health and CMV-seronegative.

This chain uses TRBV19 with TRBJ2-5; D not certain. Germline assignment: CDR1 LNHDA and CDR2 SQIVND (reference sequence). The CDR3 is 12 amino acids. The ends were cut back, 6 bases at V and 5 bases at J, with 10 bases in the middle. The CDR3 coding sequence is TGTGCCAGTAGCCGAACTCGGGAGACCCAGTACTTC. This encodes CASSRTRETQYF.

The rearrangement uses TRBV7-9 and TRBJ2-7; TRBD2 might be the D (6 bases). Germline V gene lookup returns CDR1 SEHNR and CDR2 FQNEAQ (reference sequence). Deletions cut 8 bases from V and 2 bases from J, with 10 bases between. This CDR3 has 12 residues. The CDR3 loop reads CASSTRAYEQYF. The DNA of the CDR3 is TGTGCCAGCTCGACTAGGGCCTACGAGCAGTACTTC.

The chain couples TRBV7-2 to TRBJ1-2, with 8 bases lining up with TRBD1. Germline V gives CDR1 SGHTA, CDR2 FQGNSA. The CDR3 loop spans 15 amino acids. V lost 4 bases and J lost 4; bases outside the gene matches: 8. The CDR3 DNA follows: TGTGCCAGCAGCTCCGGACAGGGTGGGGCCTATGGCTACACCTTC. Translation gives CASSSGQGGAYGYTF.

The chain carries TRBV5-6 and TRBJ2-7, with D maybe TRBD1 (6 bases). V lost 2 bases to trimming and J lost 1 base, with 13 bases between them. The CDR3 is 15 residues long. Per the germline V gene, CDR1 is SGHDT and CDR2 is YYEEEE. CDR3 nucleotide sequence: TGTGCCAGCAGCTTCATAACAGGGAGATCCTACGAGCAGTACTTC. Amino acid sequence: CASSFITGRSYEQYF.

V and J are TRBV6-6 and TRBJ2-1; D may be TRBD1 (5 bases). Trimming left V 6 bases short and J 12 bases short, with 12 bases between. CDR3 length: 11 residues. Germline V CDR1 and CDR2: MNHNY, SVGAGI (reference sequence). This chain's CDR3 is CASSLGTGQFF. The DNA for the CDR3 is TGTGCCAGCAGCCTAGGCACAGGGCAGTTCTTC.

This chain joins TRBV9 and TRBJ1-2; D perhaps matches TRBD1 (6 bases). Germline lookup yields CDR1 SGDLS and CDR2 YYNGEE. The CDR3 length is 15 residues. Trimming removed 7 bases at V and 4 bases at J, with 20 bases between. The CDR3, as DNA: TGTGCCAGCGATCGTCAGGGGACCCAGGGCTATGGCTACACCTTC. Its translation: CASDRQGTQGYGYTF.

The chain uses TRBV7-3 and TRBJ1-1; 9 nucleotides align to TRBD1. The germline V gene encodes CDR1 SGHTA and CDR2 FQGTGA. V shed 5 bases, J shed 1 base, and the junction held 5 bases outside the gene matches. The CDR3 is 15 amino acids. The CDR3 DNA reads TGTGCCAGCAGCCTGGGACAGGGAACGAACACTGAAGCTTTCTTT. It encodes CASSLGQGTNTEAFF.

This clone was recorded a few times. The chain combines TRBV10-3 with TRBJ1-5, with 7 bases that match TRBD1. Trimming took 6 bases from V and 7 from J; bases not matched to a gene: 9. The CDR3 totals 14 residues. Germline V gene sequence: CDR1 ENHRY, CDR2 SYGVKD. The CDR3 DNA sequence: TGTGCCATCAGCTTGACAGGGCAGGGACAGCCCCAGCATTTT. Translation: CAISLTGQGQPQHF.

The chain has TRBV6-6 and TRBJ2-5; perhaps TRBD2 as D (6 bases). The DNA end is more similar to TRBJ2-7, so the J call may be wrong. Germline lookup yields CDR1 MNHNY and CDR2 SVGAGI (reference sequence). The CDR3 runs 14 residues. CDR3 DNA sequence: TGTGCCAGCAACAAACTAGCTGCCGTATACGAGCAGTACTTC. Translating gives CASNKLAAVYEQYF.

The chain links TRBV6-1 to TRBJ2-1, with 10 bases identical to TRBD2. Germline values: CDR1 MNHNS, CDR2 SASEGT. This CDR3 region has 15 residues. J was trimmed by 2 bases and V by 6 bases; bases with no gene match: 4. CDR3 loop: CASRLTSGAYNEQFF. In nucleotides, the CDR3 is TGTGCCAGCAGACTAACTAGCGGGGCCTACAATGAGCAGTTCTTC.